This entry lists 7 T cell receptor beta chains sequenced from one sample in a study of T cell repertoires in cytomegalovirus infection. TCRdb reanalysed the reads using MiXCR and keeps one entry per CDR3 protein. The data show about 51,000 distinct CDR3 sequences, roughly 20% seen once. Antigens for these TCRs are unknown. This specimen was CD8+ T cells from cultured PBMCs, taken from culture after CMV antigen stimulation. The source is a human donor in good health (CMV status not recorded). Some clones in this sample may be carry-over from other donors' samples.

This clonotype was found a few times. The chain recombines TRBV7-2 with TRBJ2-7; D is ambiguous. The V end lost 1 base, the J end lost 4 bases, and 8 bases lay between the germline ends. Germline CDR1 and CDR2: SGHTA and FQGNSA. There are 13 residues in the CDR3. Here the CDR3 DNA reads TGTGCCAGCAGCTTAGAGGTCGGATACGAGCAGTACTTC. This translates into CASSLEVGYEQYF.

This clonotype was counted between two and nine times. The chain carries TRBV29-1 and TRBJ2-1; no clear D gene. V was shortened by 6 bases and J by 10 bases, with 25 bases between the two germline ends. This CDR3 is 15 amino acids long. Germline CDR1 SQVTM, CDR2 ANQGSEA. For the CDR3, the DNA is TGCAGCGTCAAACCAGTGGACGGATCGGAGAGGGAGCAGTTCTTC. Its protein product is CSVKPVDGSEREQFF.

The chain is built from TRBV12-5 and TRBJ1-1, with no clear D. The CDR3 extends over 11 amino acids. V was clipped by 2 bases and J by 5 bases, with 3 bases between them. CDR1 is LGHNT, CDR2 FRNRAP, per germline. The CDR3 loop reads CASGLQTEAFF. The DNA of the CDR3 is TGTGCTAGTGGTTTGCAAACTGAAGCTTTCTTT. Complete variable domain (other parts from reference TRBV12-5 and TRBJ1-1): DARVTQTPRHKVTEMGQEVTMRCQPILGHNTVFWYRQTMMQGLELLAYFRNRAPLDDSGMPKDRFSAEMPDATLATLKIQPSEPRDSAVYFCASGLQTEAFFGQGTRLTVV.

V usage is TRBV7-9 and J usage is TRBJ2-1; D may be TRBD2 (6 bases). The V end lost 5 bases, the J end lost 5 bases, and 16 bases lay between the germline ends. The CDR3 sequence is 15 residues long. CDR1 is SEHNR and CDR2 is FQNEAQ in the germline V gene (reference sequence). The chain's CDR3 is CASSPIAGPDNEQFF. In DNA form, the CDR3 reads TGTGCCAGCAGCCCCATCGCGGGACCCGACAATGAGCAGTTCTTC. Filled out from reference TRBV7-9 and TRBJ2-1, the complete variable domain reads DTGVSQNPRHKITKRGQNVTFRCDPISEHNRLYWYRQTLGQGPEFLTYFQNEAQLEKSRLLSDRFSAERPKGSFSTLEIQRTEQGDSAMYLCASSPIAGPDNEQFFGPGTRLTVL.

This chain joins TRBV12-3 or TRBV12-4 and TRBJ2-2; unclear D gene. V was cut by 7 bases and J by 2 bases, with 14 bases left in between. The CDR3 runs to 15 residues. The DNA of the CDR3 is TGTGCCAGCACCCCTTGGATTCAAAACACCGGGGAGCTGTTTTTT. Its translation is CASTPWIQNTGELFF.

The CDR3 region is CASSLWAGFNQPQHF. DNA for the CDR3: TGTGCCAGCAGCTTGTGGGCGGGGTTCAATCAGCCCCAGCATTTT. This chain uses TRBV7-8 with TRBJ1-5; D is ambiguous. CDR1 is SGHVS and CDR2 is FQNEAQ in the germline V gene. The germline V and J ends were trimmed by 3 bases and 3 bases, with 12 bases remaining between them. The CDR3 extends over 15 amino acids. Filled out from reference TRBV7-8 and TRBJ1-5, the complete variable domain reads GAGVSQSPRYKVAKRGQDVALRCDPISGHVSLFWYQQALGQGPEFLTYFQNEAQLDKSGLPSDRFFAERPEGSVSTLKIQRTQQEDSAVYLCASSLWAGFNQPQHFGDGTRLSIL.

This clonotype occurred once. The J gene is TRBJ2-3, the V gene TRBV15; D is unclear. V was cut by 0 bases and J by 2 bases, with 12 bases left in between. The CDR3 is 16 amino acids. Looked up from germline, CDR1 is LNHNV and CDR2 is YYDKDF (reference sequence). The CDR3 DNA sequence: TGTGCCACCAGCAGAGATATCGACGGCTCCACAGATACGCAGTATTTT. It is translated as CATSRDIDGSTDTQYF. The full variable domain, its missing parts supplied by reference TRBV15 and TRBJ2-3, is DAMVIQNPRYQVTQFGKPVTLSCSQTLNHNVMYWYQQKSSQAPKLLFHYYDKDFNNEADTPDNFQSRRPNTSFCFLDIRSPGLGDTAMYLCATSRDIDGSTDTQYFGPGTRLTVL.